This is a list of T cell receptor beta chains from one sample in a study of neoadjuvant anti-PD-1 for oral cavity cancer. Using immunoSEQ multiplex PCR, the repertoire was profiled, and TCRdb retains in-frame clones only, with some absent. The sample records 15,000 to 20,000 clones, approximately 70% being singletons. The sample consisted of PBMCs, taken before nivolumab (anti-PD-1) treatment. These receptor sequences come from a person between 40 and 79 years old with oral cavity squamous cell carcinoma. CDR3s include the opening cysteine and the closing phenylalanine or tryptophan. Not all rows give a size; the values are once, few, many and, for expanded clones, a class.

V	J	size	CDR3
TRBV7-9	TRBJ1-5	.	CASSLDREWAPQHF
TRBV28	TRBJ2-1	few	CASSLLDTEQFF
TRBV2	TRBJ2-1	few	CASSPGPDSEQFF
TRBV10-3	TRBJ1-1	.	CAIKDQLNTEAFF
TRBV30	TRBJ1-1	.	CACPSRERATEAFF
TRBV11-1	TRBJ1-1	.	CASSLVTEAFF
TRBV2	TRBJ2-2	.	CASRGTGGPRGTGELFF
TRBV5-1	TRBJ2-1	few	CASSLVGGEQFF
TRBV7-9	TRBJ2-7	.	CASSLGREYEQYF
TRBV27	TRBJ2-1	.	CASSPRVYNEQFF
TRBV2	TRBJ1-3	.	CASRVFSGNTIYF
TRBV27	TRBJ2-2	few	CAGGSVTGELFF
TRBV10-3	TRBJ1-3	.	CAIRDSSGNTIYF
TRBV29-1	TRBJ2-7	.	CSGYDRSSYEQYF
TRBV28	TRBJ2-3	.	CASSLGASPLGDTQYF
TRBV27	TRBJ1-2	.	CASSATGRGNYGYTF
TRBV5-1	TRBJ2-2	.	CASSSGGINTGELFF
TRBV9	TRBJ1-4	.	CASSVAGSGGEKLFF
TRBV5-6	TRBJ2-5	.	CASSLSSGQETQYF
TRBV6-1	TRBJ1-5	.	CASSEQGPDQPQHF
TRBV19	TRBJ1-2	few	CASSRDGFNYGYTF
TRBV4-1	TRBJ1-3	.	CASSQDSQYSGNTIYF
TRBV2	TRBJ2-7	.	CASSEMDYEQYF
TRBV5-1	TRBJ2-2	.	CASSISGNTGELFF
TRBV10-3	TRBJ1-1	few	CAISADRGVANTEAFF
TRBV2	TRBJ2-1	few	CASSERLTPGEQFF
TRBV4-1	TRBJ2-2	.	CASSQEGAPGRNTGELFF
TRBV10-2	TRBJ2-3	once	CASSEQSTDTQYF
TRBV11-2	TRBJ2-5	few	CASSLDNRASGLKTQYF
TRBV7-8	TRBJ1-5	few	CASSGRASNQPQHF
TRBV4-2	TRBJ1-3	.	CASSLLGEQGPLSLSGNTIYF
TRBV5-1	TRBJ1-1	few	CASRGGAMDGEAFF
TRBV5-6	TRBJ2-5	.	CASSGEPQETQYF
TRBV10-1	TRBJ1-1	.	CASSPGGFNTEAFF
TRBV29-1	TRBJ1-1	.	CSVGQGSAFF
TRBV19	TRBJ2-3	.	CASSRGGMTDTQYF
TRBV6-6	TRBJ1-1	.	CASSVSGPMTEAFF
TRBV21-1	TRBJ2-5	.	CASSKVWLNRSSTQYF
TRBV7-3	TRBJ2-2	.	CASSRLAGGPGELFF
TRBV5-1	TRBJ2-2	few	CASSGGTSDTGELFF
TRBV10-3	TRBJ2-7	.	CAIRGDRGTYEQYF
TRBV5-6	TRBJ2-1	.	CASSLQGQYEQFF